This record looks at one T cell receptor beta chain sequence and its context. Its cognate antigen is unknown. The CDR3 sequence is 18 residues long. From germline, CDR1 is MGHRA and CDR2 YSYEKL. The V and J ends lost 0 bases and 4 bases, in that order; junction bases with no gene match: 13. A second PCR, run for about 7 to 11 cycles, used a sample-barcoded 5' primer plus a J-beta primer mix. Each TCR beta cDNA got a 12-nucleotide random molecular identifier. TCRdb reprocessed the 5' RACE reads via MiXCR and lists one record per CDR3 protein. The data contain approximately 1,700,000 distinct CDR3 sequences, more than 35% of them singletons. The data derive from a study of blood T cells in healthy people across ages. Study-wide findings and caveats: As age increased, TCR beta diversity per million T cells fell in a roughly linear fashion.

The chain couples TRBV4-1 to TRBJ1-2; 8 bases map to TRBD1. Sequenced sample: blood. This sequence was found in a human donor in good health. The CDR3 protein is CASSQDRRTGNKGYGYTF. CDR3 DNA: TGCGCCAGCAGCCAAGATCGCCGGACAGGGAATAAGGGCTATGGCTACACCTTC.